Listed below are T cell receptor beta chains from one sample, sequenced in a study of blood T cells in healthy people across ages. Each CDR3 protein is one row after TCRdb ran MiXCR on the 5' RACE reads. The sample holds more than 1,400,000 distinct CDR3 sequences, 42% seen once. The material sequenced was blood. Receptor source: a woman aged 18-29 years in good health. Both conserved end residues are part of each CDR3. Each record gives: V gene, D gene, J gene, clone size, CDR3 DNA, CDR3 protein. D genes are given only for firm matches. Not every row has a clone size; where given, it reads once, few, many or a size class.

TRBV12-3/TRBV12-4	TRBD2	TRBJ2-7	few	TGTGCCAGCAGTTCGAGCGGGAGGGTTCTCGAGCAGTACTTC	CASSSSGRVLEQYF
TRBV7-6	NA	TRBJ2-7	few	TGTGCCAGCAGCTCCCTCTCCTACAATGAGCAGTACTTC	CASSSLSYNEQYF
TRBV20-1	NA	TRBJ2-3	NA	TGCAGTGCTAGATCCCCCCCTAAACCCTGGTACCTCGGACCAGATACGCAGTATTTT	CSARSPPKPWYLGPDTQYF
TRBV12-3/TRBV12-4	TRBD1	TRBJ1-6	few	TGTGCCAGCAGTTGGAACCGGGACAGCCTCCACTTT	CASSWNRDSLHF
TRBV18	NA	TRBJ2-4	few	TGTGCCAGCTCACCGCCATATGGTTCAGCCAAAAACATTCAGTACTTC	CASSPPYGSAKNIQYF
TRBV20-1	NA	TRBJ2-1	NA	TGCAGTGCTAGAGGAGGGGGGGCTAGCGCAAATGAGCAGTTCTTC	CSARGGGASANEQFF
TRBV28	NA	TRBJ1-2	NA	TGTGCCAGCAGTTCTCAGAGGTATGGCTACACCTTC	CASSSQRYGYTF
TRBV5-6	NA	TRBJ2-4	few	TGTGCCAGCAGCTTTCGTGACACCGAAAACATTCAGTACTTC	CASSFRDTENIQYF
TRBV6-1	NA	TRBJ2-7	NA	TGTGCCAGCACCCCCTATTTACCGACAAACAGTTTGGGGCATTACGAGCAGTACTTC	CASTPYLPTNSLGHYEQYF
TRBV12-3/TRBV12-4	NA	TRBJ1-5	few	TGTGCCAGCAGTTTCGGCGAGAGCAATCAGCCCCAGCATTTT	CASSFGESNQPQHF
TRBV27	NA	TRBJ2-7	NA	TGTGCCAGCAGTTTATCTCTGGACAGCCACGAGCAGTACTTC	CASSLSLDSHEQYF
TRBV27	NA	TRBJ2-7	NA	TGTGCCAGCAGTTTACGACCCTACTACGAGCAGTACTTC	CASSLRPYYEQYF
TRBV14	NA	TRBJ1-2	NA	TGTGCCAGCAGCGTTACAGTCGGGTATGGCTACACCTTC	CASSVTVGYGYTF
TRBV6-5	TRBD1	TRBJ2-2	NA	TGTGCCAGCAGTTCGGGACAGGGAGGGCCCGGGGAGCTGTTTTTT	CASSSGQGGPGELFF
TRBV29-1	NA	TRBJ1-2	NA	TGCAGTGCAACGATGGGGGTAGTCTATGGCTACACCTTC	CSATMGVVYGYTF
TRBV30	TRBD1	TRBJ1-5	NA	TGTGCCTGGGGCGACAGGGGCGGGCAGCCCCAGCATTTT	CAWGDRGGQPQHF
TRBV12-3/TRBV12-4	NA	TRBJ1-5	NA	TGTGCCAGCAGCCCCCAAATTAGGGGAGACCAGCCCCAGCATTTT	CASSPQIRGDQPQHF
TRBV5-8	TRBD2	TRBJ2-3	NA	TGTGCCAGCAGCTTGGCAGGACTAGCAGCCACAGATACGCAGTATTTT	CASSLAGLAATDTQYF
TRBV20-1	NA	TRBJ2-1	NA	TGCAGTGCACCCCTAGCATACGAGCAGTTCTTC	CSAPLAYEQFF
TRBV12-5	TRBD2	TRBJ2-3	NA	TGTGCTAGCGGAAAAGCGGGGGGGCCGGAAGATACGCAGTATTTT	CASGKAGGPEDTQYF
TRBV2	NA	TRBJ1-1	NA	TGTGCCAGCAATAGGCTGGAAACTGAAGCTTTCTTT	CASNRLETEAFF
TRBV20-1	NA	TRBJ2-1	once	TGCAGTGCTCCGAATTTAAGGGGCTATGAGCAGTTCTTC	CSAPNLRGYEQFF
TRBV20-1	NA	TRBJ2-5	NA	TGCAGTGCTAGAGATCCGGGACAACAAGAGACCCAGTACTTC	CSARDPGQQETQYF
TRBV6-5	NA	TRBJ2-6	NA	TGTGCCAGCAGTTACTCTTCGGCTAACTCTGGGGCCAACGTCCTGACTTTC	CASSYSSANSGANVLTF
TRBV20-1	TRBD2	TRBJ2-3	NA	TGCAGTGCTAGAGCAGGGAGCGGGGGGTTTAGAGATACGCAGTATTTT	CSARAGSGGFRDTQYF
TRBV9	NA	TRBJ1-2	few	TGTGCCAGCAGCGTAGGTGAAGAAGGCTACACCTTC	CASSVGEEGYTF
TRBV12-3/TRBV12-4	NA	TRBJ2-7	NA	TGTGCCAGCAGTTTACGGGGGTCCCTCTACGAGCAGTACTTC	CASSLRGSLYEQYF
TRBV4-1	NA	TRBJ2-5	NA	TGCGCCAGCAGCCAGAACTTAGAGAGGACGTACTTC	CASSQNLERTYF
TRBV20-1	NA	TRBJ2-1	NA	TGCAGTGCTAGAGATACCGGACAGAAATACAATGAGCAGTTCTTC	CSARDTGQKYNEQFF